These T cell receptor beta chains were read from a single sample in a study of shared clonotypes between healthy human individuals. Sequenced by immunoSEQ multiplex PCR; TCRdb stores in-frame clones only, minus some. The top ten clones hold roughly 0.34% of a sample with over 2 million clones, around 90% of them seen once. Sequenced: naive CD4+ T cells from PBMCs. Receptors were obtained from a man aged 18 to 30 in good health. Some clones in this sample may be carry-over from other donors' samples. The CDR3 runs from the conserved cysteine through the conserved F or W. The D gene is left open where the match is weak. Only part of the rows carry a size: once, few, many, or a class if the clone is expanded.

cdr3_length,clone_size,d_call,v_call,j_call,cdr3_nt,cdr3_aa
14,NA,NA,TRBV28,TRBJ1-3,TGTGCCAGCAGCCTTCGGGGGGACGGAAACACCATATATTTT,CASSLRGDGNTIYF
15,NA,NA,TRBV19,TRBJ1-1,TGTGCCAGTAGTATATGGAGGCAGGGGAACACTGAAGCTTTCTTT,CASSIWRQGNTEAFF
15,NA,NA,TRBV7-3,TRBJ2-2,TGTGCCAGCAGCCCAGGACAGATTAACACCGGGGAGCTGTTTTTT,CASSPGQINTGELFF
16,NA,NA,TRBV7-6,TRBJ2-2,TGTGCCAGCAGCTTATTTGGTAGCGGACTCACCGGGGAGCTGTTTTTT,CASSLFGSGLTGELFF
15,NA,NA,TRBV12-2,TRBJ2-7,TGTGCAAGTCGCTTATTCTCCGGAATCGATGATGTGCAGTACTTC,CASRLFSGIDDVQYF
13,NA,NA,TRBV11-2,TRBJ2-4,TGTGCCAGCAGGGAATTAGCCAAAAACATTCAGTACTTC,CASRELAKNIQYF
16,NA,NA,TRBV7-3,TRBJ2-3,TGTGCCAGCAGCTTAACATCGGGGTTGGCACAGGATACGCAGTATTTT,CASSLTSGLAQDTQYF
14,NA,NA,TRBV4-1,TRBJ1-2,TGCGCCAGCAGCCCCTACGACGATGGGTATGGCTACACCTTC,CASSPYDDGYGYTF
16,NA,TRBD2,TRBV2,TRBJ2-3,TGTGCCAGCAGCCTCGGACTAGCGGGAGGTGGAGATACGCAGTATTTT,CASSLGLAGGGDTQYF
12,once,NA,TRBV5-6,TRBJ1-5,TGTGCCAGCAGCTTGCTGGATCAGCCCCAGCATTTT,CASSLLDQPQHF
14,once,TRBD2,TRBV4-3,TRBJ2-5,TGCGCCAGCAGCCAAGGGGGAGGGGCAGAGACCCAGTACTTC,CASSQGGGAETQYF
15,NA,NA,TRBV4-1,TRBJ2-7,TGCGCCAGCAGCCAGAAGGACAGAAACTCCTACGAGCAGTACTTC,CASSQKDRNSYEQYF
15,NA,NA,TRBV19,TRBJ2-3,TGTGCCAGTAGTTTGGCAGGGGCATCCACAGATACGCAGTATTTT,CASSLAGASTDTQYF
13,NA,NA,TRBV10-3,TRBJ2-1,TGTGCCATCAGTGAAACGAAGGTAAATGAGCAGTTCTTC,CAISETKVNEQFF
14,NA,NA,TRBV7-3,TRBJ1-1,TGTGCCAGCAGCTTAACGTACGGGAACACTGAAGCTTTCTTT,CASSLTYGNTEAFF
15,NA,NA,TRBV28,TRBJ1-5,TGTGCCAGCAGTTTACCGGGGGACACAAATCAGCCCCAGCATTTT,CASSLPGDTNQPQHF
13,NA,NA,TRBV28,TRBJ1-2,TGTGCCAGCAGTCGGACTGTGAACTATGGCTACACCTTC,CASSRTVNYGYTF
14,once,TRBD1,TRBV6-6,TRBJ2-7,TGTGCCAGCAGTGGTGGACAGGGGTCCTACGAGCAGTACTTC,CASSGGQGSYEQYF
15,NA,TRBD2,TRBV5-1,TRBJ2-7,TGCGCCAGCTCGAAAAGCGGGAGAGATGAGTACGAGCAGTACTTC,CASSKSGRDEYEQYF
16,NA,TRBD1,TRBV19,TRBJ1-2,TGTGCCAGTAGACCCAATTCGGGACAGGGTAGCAGTGGCTACACCTTC,CASRPNSGQGSSGYTF
13,NA,NA,TRBV2,TRBJ2-7,TGTGCCAGCAGTTACCCCCCAAGTGGTCAGCAGTACTTC,CASSYPPSGQQYF
15,NA,TRBD1,TRBV6-5,TRBJ2-5,TGTGCCAGCAGTTACTCGGCCGGGAGGACAGGGGAGCAGTACTTC,CASSYSAGRTGEQYF
15,NA,NA,TRBV5-1,TRBJ2-5,TGCGCCAGCAGCTTCGGCGGGACAGCCCTGAAGACCCAGTACTTC,CASSFGGTALKTQYF
15,NA,NA,TRBV5-1,TRBJ1-1,TGCGCCAGCAGCTTGGTGGGGGGACAGAACACTGAAGCTTTCTTT,CASSLVGGQNTEAFF
13,NA,NA,TRBV29-1,TRBJ1-2,TGCAGCGTTAAACAGGAAGCTAACTATGGCTACACCTTC,CSVKQEANYGYTF
16,NA,TRBD1,TRBV19,TRBJ2-7,TGTGCCAGTAGTACTCGGACAGGGGGTTCGCCCTACGAGCAGTACTTC,CASSTRTGGSPYEQYF
13,NA,NA,TRBV9,TRBJ2-2,TGTGCCAGCAGCGCGACAGGAGCCGGGGAGCTGTTTTTT,CASSATGAGELFF
15,NA,NA,TRBV7-8,TRBJ2-1,TGTGCCAGCAGCCCCCTAGGCGGAGGGTGGAGTGAGCAGTTCTTC,CASSPLGGGWSEQFF
15,NA,NA,TRBV7-2,TRBJ2-3,TGTGCCAGCAGCTTAGCGGGCCTAAGCACAGATACGCAGTATTTT,CASSLAGLSTDTQYF
14,few,NA,TRBV28,TRBJ1-1,TGTGCCATCACTCCGGGGGGCATGAACACTGAAGCTTTCTTT,CAITPGGMNTEAFF
16,NA,TRBD1,TRBV29-1,TRBJ2-6,TGCAGCGTCTCCGGGACAGGTTTCTCTGGGGCCAACGTCCTGACTTTC,CSVSGTGFSGANVLTF
15,NA,TRBD2,TRBV7-3,TRBJ2-3,TGTGCCAGCAGCAAGGTAGCGGGAGGGGGAGATACGCAGTATTTT,CASSKVAGGGDTQYF
15,NA,TRBD1,TRBV4-3,TRBJ1-2,TGCGCCAGCAGCCGGGCCGGGACAGCAGTCTATGGCTACACCTTC,CASSRAGTAVYGYTF
15,NA,TRBD1,TRBV10-3,TRBJ1-2,TGTGCCACCAAGACAGGGGGGCTTGCTAACTATGGCTACACCTTC,CATKTGGLANYGYTF
16,NA,TRBD1,TRBV7-9,TRBJ1-5,TGTGCCAGCAGCGAAACAGGGGGGCTCAGCAATCAGCCCCAGCATTTT,CASSETGGLSNQPQHF
13,NA,NA,TRBV5-1,TRBJ1-5,TGCGCCAGCAGCTTGGACTGGAATCAGCCCCAGCATTTT,CASSLDWNQPQHF
15,NA,TRBD1,TRBV5-1,TRBJ2-7,TGCGCCAGCAGCTTTGACGGGACAGGGCCCTACGAGCAGTACTTC,CASSFDGTGPYEQYF
13,NA,TRBD1,TRBV25-1,TRBJ1-5,TGTGCCAGCAGGGGGACAGGGTATCAGCCCCAGCATTTT,CASRGTGYQPQHF
18,NA,TRBD2,TRBV4-2,TRBJ2-7,TGTGCCAGCAGCCCCCGAACGGGACTAGCGGGAGGACTCTACGAGCAGTACTTC,CASSPRTGLAGGLYEQYF
13,NA,NA,TRBV6-6,TRBJ1-1,TGTGCCAGCAGTTCCCAGGGAGACACTGAAGCTTTCTTT,CASSSQGDTEAFF